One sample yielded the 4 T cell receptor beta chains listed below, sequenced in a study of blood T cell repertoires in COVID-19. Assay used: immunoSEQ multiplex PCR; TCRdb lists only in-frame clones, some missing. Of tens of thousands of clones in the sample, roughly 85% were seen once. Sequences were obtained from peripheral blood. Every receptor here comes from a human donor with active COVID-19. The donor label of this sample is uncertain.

The CDR3 spells CASSGGHHPSNEKLFF. In nucleotides, the CDR3 is TGTGCCAGTAGTGGGGGACACCACCCGTCTAATGAAAAACTGTTTTTT. The rearrangement links TRBV19 to TRBJ1-4; TRBD1 is a possible D gene (6 bases). Between the trimmed V and J ends, which lost 5 bases and 3 bases, there was a span of 16 bases. Germline V CDR1 and CDR2: LNHDA, SQIVND (reference sequence). The CDR3 totals 16 residues.

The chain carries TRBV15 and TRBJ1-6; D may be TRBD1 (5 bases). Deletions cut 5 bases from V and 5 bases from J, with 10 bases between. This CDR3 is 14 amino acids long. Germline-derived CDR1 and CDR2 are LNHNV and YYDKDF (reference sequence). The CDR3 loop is CATSLGQDNSPLHF. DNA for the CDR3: TGTGCCACCAGCCTAGGACAAGATAATTCACCCCTCCACTTT.

CDR3 in DNA: TGTGCCAGTAGTAGCGGTTGGGCCTACAATGAGCAGTTCTTC. Translated, it gives CASSSGWAYNEQFF. The rearrangement links TRBV19 to TRBJ2-1; D remains ambiguous. Trimming took off 4 bases at V and 2 bases at J, with 9 bases between the two ends. Germline values: CDR1 LNHDA, CDR2 SQIVND (reference sequence). CDR3 size: 14 residues.

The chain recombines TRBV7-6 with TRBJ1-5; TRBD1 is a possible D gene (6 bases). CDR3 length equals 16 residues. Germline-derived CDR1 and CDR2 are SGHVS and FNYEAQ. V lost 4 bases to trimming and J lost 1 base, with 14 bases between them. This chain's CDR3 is CASSSFPRGSNQPQHF. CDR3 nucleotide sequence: TGTGCCAGCAGCTCCTTCCCCAGGGGCAGCAATCAGCCCCAGCATTTT.